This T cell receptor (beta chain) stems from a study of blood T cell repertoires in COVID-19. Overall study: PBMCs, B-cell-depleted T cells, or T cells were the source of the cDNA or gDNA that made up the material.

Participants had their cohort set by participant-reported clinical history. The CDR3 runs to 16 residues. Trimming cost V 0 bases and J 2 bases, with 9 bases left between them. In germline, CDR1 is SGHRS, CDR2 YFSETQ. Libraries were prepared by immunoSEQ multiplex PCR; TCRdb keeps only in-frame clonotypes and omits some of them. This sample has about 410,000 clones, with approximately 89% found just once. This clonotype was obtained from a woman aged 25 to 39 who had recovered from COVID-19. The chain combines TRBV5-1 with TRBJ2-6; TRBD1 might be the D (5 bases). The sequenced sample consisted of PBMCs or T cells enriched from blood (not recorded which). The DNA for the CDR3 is TGCGCCAGCAGCTTGGGACAGAACGCTGGGGCCAACGTCCTGACTTTC. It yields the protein CASSLGQNAGANVLTF.